This is a list of T cell receptor beta chains from one sample in a study of regulatory T cells in long-lasting Graves disease. TCRdb independently ran MiXCR on the multiplex PCR reads; one entry per CDR3 protein. The sample includes roughly 220,000 distinct CDR3 sequences, approximately 20% of them seen just once. The specimen comprised peripheral blood mononuclear cells (PBMCs), sampled at new diagnosis, from a patient treated with antithyroid drugs. The source of these receptors is a female donor with Graves disease. Both conserved end residues are part of each CDR3. The D gene is left open where the match is weak. Not all rows give a size; the values are once, few, many and, for expanded clones, a class.

V: TRBV3-1; J: TRBJ1-1; D: .; size: few; length: 17; CDR3: CASSQDGVLGGSREAFF; DNA: TGTGCCAGCAGCCAAGATGGGGTCCTCGGAGGATCCCGGGAAGCTTTCTTT
V: TRBV11-2; J: TRBJ2-1; D: .; size: once; length: 11; CDR3: CASSLDGGTTF; DNA: TGTGCCAGCAGCTTAGACGGGGGAACCACTTTC
V: TRBV6-5; J: TRBJ2-7; D: TRBD2; size: few; length: 17; CDR3: CASSYSSSGRAGYEQYF; DNA: TGTGCCAGCAGTTACTCGAGTAGCGGGAGGGCCGGGTACGAGCAGTACTTC
V: TRBV7-9; J: TRBJ1-2; D: .; size: many; length: 14; CDR3: CASSLVGADYGYTF; DNA: TGTGCCAGCAGCTTAGTAGGCGCAGACTATGGCTACACCTTC
V: TRBV2; J: TRBJ1-1; D: .; size: many; length: 13; CDR3: CASSDAVNTEAFF; DNA: TGTGCCAGCAGTGATGCCGTGAACACTGAAGCTTTCTTT
V: TRBV24-1; J: TRBJ2-1; D: .; size: many; length: 16; CDR3: CATSAEWAGAYNEQFF; DNA: TGTGCCACCAGTGCTGAGTGGGCAGGCGCTTACAATGAGCAGTTCTTC
V: TRBV3-1; J: TRBJ2-1; D: .; size: many; length: 14; CDR3: CASSLGTAYNEQFF; DNA: TGTGCCAGCAGCCTCGGGACGGCATACAATGAGCAGTTCTTC
V: TRBV4-1; J: TRBJ1-5; D: TRBD1; size: .; length: 18; CDR3: CASSQSGTGGWSNQPQHF; DNA: TGCGCCAGCAGCCAATCCGGGACAGGGGGCTGGAGCAATCAGCCCCAGCATTTT
V: TRBV7-3; J: TRBJ2-5; D: .; size: many; length: 15; CDR3: CASSLLGTWGETQYF; DNA: TGTGCCAGCAGCTTACTGGGTACATGGGGAGAGACCCAGTACTTC
V: TRBV14; J: TRBJ1-2; D: .; size: many; length: 14; CDR3: CASSSIGANYGYTF; DNA: TGTGCCAGCAGCTCAATCGGAGCTAACTATGGCTACACCTTC
V: TRBV28; J: TRBJ2-3; D: TRBD2; size: few; length: 14; CDR3: CASTLRGDFNTQYF; DNA: TGTGCCAGCACCCTACGGGGGGACTTCAATACGCAGTATTTT
V: TRBV4-1; J: TRBJ1-2; D: .; size: few; length: 14; CDR3: CASSLSPTADGYTF; DNA: TGCGCCAGCAGCTTAAGCCCGACAGCGGATGGCTACACCTTC
V: TRBV20-1; J: TRBJ1-1; D: .; size: .; length: 12; CDR3: CSARAAGTEAFF; DNA: TGCAGTGCTAGGGCCGCGGGCACTGAAGCTTTCTTT
V: TRBV4-2; J: TRBJ2-5; D: .; size: .; length: 16; CDR3: CASSFGLGGGGETQYF; DNA: TGTGCCAGCAGCTTTGGGCTAGGCGGGGGCGGGGAGACCCAGTACTTC
V: TRBV5-8; J: TRBJ1-4; D: TRBD1; size: many; length: 15; CDR3: CASRSRDSSKEKLFF; DNA: TGTGCCAGCAGGAGTCGGGACAGTTCGAAAGAAAAACTGTTTTTT
V: TRBV28; J: TRBJ2-7; D: TRBD1; size: once; length: 17; CDR3: CASTYYLTGGLSYEQYF; DNA: TGTGCCAGCACCTATTATTTGACAGGGGGCCTCTCCTACGAGCAGTACTTC
V: TRBV7-2; J: TRBJ2-3; D: .; size: many; length: 14; CDR3: CASSFTSQADTQYF; DNA: TGTGCCAGCAGCTTCACGTCCCAGGCAGATACGCAGTATTTT
V: TRBV13; J: TRBJ2-3; D: .; size: many; length: 15; CDR3: CASSLEKRPTDTQYF; DNA: TGTGCCAGCAGCTTAGAAAAGCGGCCCACAGATACGCAGTATTTT